This section outlines one T cell receptor beta chain sequence together with its context. There is no known antigen for this receptor. These data belong to a study of monozygotic twins with inflammatory bowel disease (dated by TCRdb to the late 2010s). About the study as a whole: The full study comprised approximately 28 monozygotic twin pairs: nine German pairs (four IBD-concordant, five IBD-discordant) and 19 IBD-discordant Danish pairs. The search for disease-associated traits relied mainly on comparing, within discordant pairs, IBD patients with their genetically identical healthy co-twins. Each individual had, on average, about 151 000 unique TCRalpha sequences and 181 000 unique TCRbeta sequences available for analysis. The research as a whole found: IBD patients shared fewer clonotypes with other individuals than healthy twins did, most markedly in patients showing signs of disease activity. Repertoire similarity did not differ between concordant and discordant twins, possibly due to limited statistical power. Distinction between different T cell subtypes could not be achieved in the analysis. Because patients received different immunosuppressive treatments, the repertoires may have picked up extra background noise and variability between individuals. No single strong signal or clonotype linked to IBD turned up in the results, so the idea that one exists was not supported. A decrease in TCRbeta repertoire diversity, as measured by inverse Simpson index, was observed in IBD patients compared with their healthy co-twins.

Library construction relied on 5' RACE. For each TCR library, around 4,000 ng of total RNA was used. For each sample, cDNA was synthesized in eight separate reactions using SMARTScribe reverse transcriptase. Unique molecular identifiers containing a 6-nucleotide sample barcode were introduced through template switching during cDNA synthesis. Amplification of TCRalpha and TCRbeta cDNA involved two nested PCRs of about 15 and 9 cycles, and each PCR was followed by bead purification. Before amplification, the cDNA was treated with uracil DNA-glycosylase and purified using the QIAquick PCR purification kit. The second PCR added Illumina TruSeq-compatible adapters along with sample-specific barcodes. TapeStation and Qubit were used to check library quality and concentration, and approximately 5.5 ng of each library went into the pool. Pooled libraries were sequenced on an Illumina HiSeq2500 single-index Rapid Run with 2 x 100 bp reads and custom sequencing primers. Regarding the original processing steps: MiGEC version 1.2.6 was used for UMI-based consensus assembly to correct PCR and sequencing errors. MiXCR version 2.1.1 handled V(D)J alignment, clonotype assembly and CDR3 extraction. Gene usage, clonotype sharing and MAIT/NKT TCR abundance were normalised by analysing the top 1000, 10 000 and 20 000 clonotypes per sample. After downsampling to 27 000 UMIs, diversity was calculated as the inverse Simpson index using the vegan R package. Paired Mann-Whitney U tests were applied to discordant twin pairs, and Benjamini-Hochberg correction was used for multiple testing. The reads were reprocessed in TCRdb, with one entry per CDR3 protein sequence and no accompanying DNA. The authors' filters were not applied to this entry. The sample has more than 350,000 distinct CDR3 sequences on record. The ten largest clones capture about 2.3% of the sample.

From each donor, a roughly 2.4 ml peripheral blood sample was collected into PAXgene tubes and kept at -80 degrees C. Without T cell sorting, total RNA was isolated from whole blood using the PAXgene blood miRNA kit on an automated QIAcube. Peripheral blood from monozygotic twin pairs who were concordant or discordant for inflammatory bowel disease underwent deep TCRalpha and TCRbeta repertoire profiling using unique molecular barcoding. For every twin pair, smoking habits were documented, and each individual was categorised as a current, former or never smoker. Its CDR3 holds 16 amino acids, cysteine through phenylalanine. No coding sequence is recorded. Per the germline V gene, LGHNA is the CDR1 and YNFKEQ is the CDR2.

This TCR was recovered from a human donor with ulcerative colitis or Crohn's disease, or a healthy co-twin of an affected twin (not recorded which). The V and J segments used are TRBV4-2 and TRBJ2-3. The specimen was blood. The CDR3 here reads CASSQGIGYWTDTQYF.